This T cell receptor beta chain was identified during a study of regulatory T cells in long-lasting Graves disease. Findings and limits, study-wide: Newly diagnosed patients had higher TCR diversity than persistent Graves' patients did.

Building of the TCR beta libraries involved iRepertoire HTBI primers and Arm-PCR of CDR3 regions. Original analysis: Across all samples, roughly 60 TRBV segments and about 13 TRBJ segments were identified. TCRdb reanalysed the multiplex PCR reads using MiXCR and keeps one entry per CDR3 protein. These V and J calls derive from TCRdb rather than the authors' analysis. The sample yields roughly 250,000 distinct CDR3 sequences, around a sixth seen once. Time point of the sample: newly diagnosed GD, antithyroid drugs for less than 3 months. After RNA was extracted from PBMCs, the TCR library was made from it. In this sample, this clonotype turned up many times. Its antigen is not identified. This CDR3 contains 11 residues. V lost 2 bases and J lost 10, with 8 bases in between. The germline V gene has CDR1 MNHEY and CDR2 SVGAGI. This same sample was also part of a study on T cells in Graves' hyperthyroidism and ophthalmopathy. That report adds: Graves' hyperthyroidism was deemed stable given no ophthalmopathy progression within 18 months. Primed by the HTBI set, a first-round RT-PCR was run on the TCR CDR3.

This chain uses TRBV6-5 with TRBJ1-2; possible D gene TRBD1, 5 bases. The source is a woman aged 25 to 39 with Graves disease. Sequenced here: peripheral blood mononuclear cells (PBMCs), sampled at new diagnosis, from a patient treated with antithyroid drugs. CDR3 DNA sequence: TGTGCCAGCAGTTACGGGGGGATCTACACCTTC. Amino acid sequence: CASSYGGIYTF.